This record concerns one T cell receptor beta chain sequence. What antigen it recognizes has not been identified. No base quality information exists; no much larger clone differs at one position. Spanning cysteine to phenylalanine, the CDR3 consists of 15 amino acids. The kept DNA is CDR3 alone, 45 bases in frame from the first base. V has 0 bases trimmed and J has 2 bases trimmed; junction bases matching no gene number 1. From the germline V gene (reference sequence), CDR1 is MNHEY and CDR2 is SMNVEV. These data belong to a study of Ad26.COV2.S vaccination and SARS-CoV-2 variants (dated by TCRdb to the early 2020s). Regarding the study in general: Sequencing of the TCRbeta repertoire served to evaluate the specificity and breadth of SARS-CoV-2-reactive T cell receptors following Ad26.COV2.S vaccination. A total of roughly 30 samples were included in the TCR-sequenced set, comprising roughly 19 Ad26.COV2.S vaccine recipients, 5 placebo recipients and 8 SARS-CoV-2 convalescent individuals. Study-wide conclusions, independent of this receptor: It was noted by the authors that total T cell responses may have been underestimated by the TCR breadth and depth analyses. Compared with placebo recipients, Ad26.COV2.S recipients showed higher spike-specific TCR breadth (P = 0.0014). Vaccine and placebo recipients had similar non-spike TCR breadth, a finding consistent with the vaccine containing only spike. After vaccination, substantial breadth of spike-specific CD8+ and CD4+ T cell responses was reported.

The time point label here, explained by the study, means: individuals recovered from natural SARS-CoV-2 infection. The immunoSEQ Assay was the method used to sequence TCRbeta CDR3 regions. After extraction, genomic DNA underwent amplification by bias-controlled multiplex PCR, followed by high-throughput sequencing. On the authors' methods: Collapsing and filtering of sequences were performed to quantify the absolute abundance of each unique TCRbeta CDR3 region. T cell fraction was estimated by normalizing TCRbeta template counts to usable DNA, with usable DNA measured through amplification of reference genes found in all nucleated cells. Repertoire TCRs were annotated as SARS-CoV-2-specific when V gene, CDR3 amino acid sequence and J gene were exactly matched to a known reactive TCR set. MIRA supplied the reference SARS-CoV-2 TCR set, which was filtered for enrichment in COVID-19-positive ImmuneCODE repertoires so that public or cross-reactive TCRs were removed. Based on the MIRA antigens, annotated TCRs were further analysed at the level of specific ORF or position within ORF. Breadth was defined as the number of annotated unique rearrangements divided by the total number of unique productive rearrangements, and depth was defined as the summed frequency of the annotated unique rearrangements. Two-sided Wilcoxon rank-sum tests were used to compare TCR breadth between groups. This immuneACCESS table, as held by TCRdb, lists in-frame sequences with V and J called but not all clones. Of the missing ones, under half trace to an unresolved V gene in checked studies; the others have no known cause. Clonal size and the V and J genes are those of that table, whereas D and trimming came from the DNA. The sample table lists more than 150,000 clones, around 88% of them with a count of one. The biggest ten clones account for roughly 6% of the sample.

The sequences come from peripheral blood, collected after recovery from COVID-19. The rearranged segments are TRBV27 and TRBJ1-1; 9 bases in the middle match TRBD1. The receptor's source is a human donor who had recovered from COVID-19. CDR3 reads: CASSLSTGGNTEAFF. The bases are TGTGCCAGCAGTTTATCGACAGGGGGAAACACTGAAGCTTTCTTT.